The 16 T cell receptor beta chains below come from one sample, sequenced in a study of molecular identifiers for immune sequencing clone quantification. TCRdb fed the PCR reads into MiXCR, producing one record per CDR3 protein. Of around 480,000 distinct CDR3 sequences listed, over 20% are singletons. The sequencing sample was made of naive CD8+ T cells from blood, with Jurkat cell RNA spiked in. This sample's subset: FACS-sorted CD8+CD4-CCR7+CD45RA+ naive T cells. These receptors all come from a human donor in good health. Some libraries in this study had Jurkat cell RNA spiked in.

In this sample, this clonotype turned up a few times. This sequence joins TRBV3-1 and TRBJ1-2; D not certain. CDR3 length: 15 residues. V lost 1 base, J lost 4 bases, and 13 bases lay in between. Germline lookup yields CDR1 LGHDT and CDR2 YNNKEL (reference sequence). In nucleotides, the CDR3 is TGTGCCAGCAGCCAAGGCGAGGGCAGGAGCTATGGCTACACCTTC. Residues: CASSQGEGRSYGYTF. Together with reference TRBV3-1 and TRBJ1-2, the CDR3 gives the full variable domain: DTAVSQTPKYLVTQMGNDKSIKCEQNLGHDTMYWYKQDSKKFLKIMFSYNNKELIINETVPNRFSPKSPDKAHLNLHINSLELGDSAVYFCASSQGEGRSYGYTFGSGTRLTVV.

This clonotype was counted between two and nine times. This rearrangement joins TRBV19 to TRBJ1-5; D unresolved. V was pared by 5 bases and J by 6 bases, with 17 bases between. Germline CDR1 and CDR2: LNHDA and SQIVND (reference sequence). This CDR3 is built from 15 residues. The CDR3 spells CASSYSSGRSQPQHF. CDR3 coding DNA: TGTGCCAGTAGTTATAGTTCTGGCAGGAGTCAGCCCCAGCATTTT.

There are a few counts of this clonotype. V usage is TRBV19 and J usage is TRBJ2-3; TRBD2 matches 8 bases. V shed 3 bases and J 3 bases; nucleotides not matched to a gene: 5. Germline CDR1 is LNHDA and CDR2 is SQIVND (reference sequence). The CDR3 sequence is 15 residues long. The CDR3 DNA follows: TGTGCCAGTAGTATCCGGGGGGGGCCGACAGATACGCAGTATTTT. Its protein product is CASSIRGGPTDTQYF.

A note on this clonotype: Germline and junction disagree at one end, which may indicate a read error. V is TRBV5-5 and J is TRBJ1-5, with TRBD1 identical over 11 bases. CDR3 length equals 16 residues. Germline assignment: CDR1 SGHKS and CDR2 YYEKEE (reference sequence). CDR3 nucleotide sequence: TGTGCCGGCAGCTTGAGGACAGGGGGCCGGAATCAGCCCCAGCATTTT. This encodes CAGSLRTGGRNQPQHF.

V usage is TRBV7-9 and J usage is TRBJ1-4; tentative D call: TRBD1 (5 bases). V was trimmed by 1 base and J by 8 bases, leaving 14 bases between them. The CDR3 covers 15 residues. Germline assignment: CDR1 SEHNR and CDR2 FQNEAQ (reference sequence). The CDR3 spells CASSLDEGDREKLFF. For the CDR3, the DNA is TGTGCCAGCAGCTTAGACGAAGGGGATCGGGAAAAACTGTTTTTT.

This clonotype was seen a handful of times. CDR3 region: CASSTSWGAEAFF. The DNA of the CDR3 is TGTGCCAGTAGTACCTCGTGGGGGGCTGAAGCTTTCTTT. J is TRBJ1-1 and V is TRBV19; the D gene is possibly TRBD1 (5 bases). The CDR3 is 13 residues long. Germline lookup yields CDR1 LNHDA and CDR2 SQIVND (reference sequence). The V end was cut by 4 bases, the J end by 6 bases, with 12 bases between.

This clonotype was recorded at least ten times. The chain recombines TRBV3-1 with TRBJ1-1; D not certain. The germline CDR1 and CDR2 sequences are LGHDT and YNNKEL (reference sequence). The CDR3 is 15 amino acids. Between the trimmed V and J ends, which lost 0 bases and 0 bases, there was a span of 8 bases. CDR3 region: CASSQDFRMNTEAFF. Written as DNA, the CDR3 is TGTGCCAGCAGCCAAGATTTTAGGATGAACACTGAAGCTTTCTTT.

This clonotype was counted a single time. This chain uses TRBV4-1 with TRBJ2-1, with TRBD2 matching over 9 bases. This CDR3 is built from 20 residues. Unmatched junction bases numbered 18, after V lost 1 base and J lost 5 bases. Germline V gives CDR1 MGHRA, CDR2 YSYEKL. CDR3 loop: CASSQGAGGEFLFRHNEQFF. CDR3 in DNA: TGCGCCAGCAGCCAAGGAGCGGGGGGTGAATTTCTCTTCCGGCACAATGAGCAGTTCTTC.

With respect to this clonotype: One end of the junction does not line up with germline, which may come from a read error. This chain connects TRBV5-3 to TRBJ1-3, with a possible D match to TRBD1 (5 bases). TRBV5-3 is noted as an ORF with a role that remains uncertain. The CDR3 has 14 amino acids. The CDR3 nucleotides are TGTGCCAGCAGCTCCGGGACGATTGGAAACACCATATATTTT. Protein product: CASSSGTIGNTIYF.

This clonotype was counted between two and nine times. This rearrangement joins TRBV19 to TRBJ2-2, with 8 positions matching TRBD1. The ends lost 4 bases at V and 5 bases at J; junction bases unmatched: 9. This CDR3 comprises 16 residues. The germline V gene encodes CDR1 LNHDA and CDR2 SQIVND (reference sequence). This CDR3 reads CASSSGQGLLTGELFF. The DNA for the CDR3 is TGTGCCAGTAGTAGCGGACAGGGCCTTCTAACCGGGGAGCTGTTTTTT.

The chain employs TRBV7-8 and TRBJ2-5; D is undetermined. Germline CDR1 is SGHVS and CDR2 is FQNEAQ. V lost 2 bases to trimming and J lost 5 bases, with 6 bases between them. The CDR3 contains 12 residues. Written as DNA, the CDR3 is TGTGCCAGCAGCTTATTCTTGGAGACCCAGTACTTC. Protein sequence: CASSLFLETQYF. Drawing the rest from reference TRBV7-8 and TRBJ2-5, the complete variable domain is GAGVSQSPRYKVAKRGQDVALRCDPISGHVSLFWYQQALGQGPEFLTYFQNEAQLDKSGLPSDRFFAERPEGSVSTLKIQRTQQEDSAVYLCASSLFLETQYFGPGTRLLVL.

This chain's CDR3 is CASGRYGDYNEQFF. The CDR3 DNA follows: TGTGCCAGCGGCCGTTACGGGGACTACAATGAGCAGTTCTTC. The gene calls are TRBV11-1 and TRBJ2-1; D possibly corresponds to TRBD2 (5 bases). The germline CDR1 and CDR2 sequences are SGHAT and FQDESV (reference sequence). The CDR3 contains 14 residues. Trimming removed 8 bases at V and 3 bases at J, with 14 bases between.

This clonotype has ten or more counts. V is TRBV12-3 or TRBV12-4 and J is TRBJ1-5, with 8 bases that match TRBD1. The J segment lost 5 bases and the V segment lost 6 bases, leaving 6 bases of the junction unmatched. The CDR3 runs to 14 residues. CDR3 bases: TGTGCCAGCAGATGGACAGGGTTAGATCAGCCCCAGCATTTT. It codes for CASRWTGLDQPQHF.

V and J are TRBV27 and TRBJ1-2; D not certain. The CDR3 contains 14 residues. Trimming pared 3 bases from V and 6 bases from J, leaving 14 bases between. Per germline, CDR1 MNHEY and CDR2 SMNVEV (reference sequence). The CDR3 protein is CASSFFPEPNGYTF. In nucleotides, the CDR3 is TGTGCCAGCAGTTTTTTTCCAGAGCCAAATGGCTACACCTTC.

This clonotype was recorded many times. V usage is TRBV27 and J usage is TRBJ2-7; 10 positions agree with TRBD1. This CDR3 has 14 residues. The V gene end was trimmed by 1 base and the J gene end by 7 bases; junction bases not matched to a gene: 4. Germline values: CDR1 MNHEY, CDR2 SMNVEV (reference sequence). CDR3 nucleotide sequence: TGTGCCAGCAGTTTATGGACAGGGGGTGAAGAGCAGTACTTC. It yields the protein CASSLWTGGEEQYF.

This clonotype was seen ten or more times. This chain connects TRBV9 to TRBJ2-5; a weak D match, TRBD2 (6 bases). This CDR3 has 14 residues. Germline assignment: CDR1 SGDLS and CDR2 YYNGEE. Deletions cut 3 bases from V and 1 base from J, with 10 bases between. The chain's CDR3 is CASSEGTGQETQYF. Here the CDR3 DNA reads TGTGCCAGCAGCGAGGGGACTGGCCAAGAGACCCAGTACTTC.